The entry below gives a single TCR beta chain sequence along with its context. TCRdb's table, derived via immunoSEQ multiplex PCR, lists solely in-frame clones and lacks some. The profile shows approximately 50,000 clones, just over 90% of them singletons. This sample is part of a study of T cell changes during pregnancy in multiple sclerosis. The germline CDR1 and CDR2 sequences are ENHRY and SYGVKD. The CDR3 spans 15 residues. After removal of 2 bases from V and 4 bases from J, the junction contained 7 bases not matched to a gene. The sample was peripheral blood, taken in the second trimester of pregnancy. This TCR came from a female donor with multiple sclerosis, enrolled in a pregnancy study. The chain is built from TRBV10-3 and TRBJ2-5; 7 bases map to TRBD2. The CDR3 DNA reads as TGTGCCATCAGTGAGAGACTAGCTGGTTCAGAGACCCAGTACTTC. Translating it yields CAISERLAGSETQYF.